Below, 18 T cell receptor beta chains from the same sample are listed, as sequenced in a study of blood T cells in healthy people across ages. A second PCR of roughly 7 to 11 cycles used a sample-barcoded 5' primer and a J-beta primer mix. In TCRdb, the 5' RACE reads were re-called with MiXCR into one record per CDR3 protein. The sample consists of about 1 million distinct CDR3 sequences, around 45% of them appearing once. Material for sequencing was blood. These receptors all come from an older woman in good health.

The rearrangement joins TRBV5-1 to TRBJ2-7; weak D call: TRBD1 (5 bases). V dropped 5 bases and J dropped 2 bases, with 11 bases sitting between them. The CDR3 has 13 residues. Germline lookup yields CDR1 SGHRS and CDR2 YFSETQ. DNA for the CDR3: TGCGCCAGCAGTATAGACAGTCCCTACGAGCAGTACTTC. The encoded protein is CASSIDSPYEQYF.

CDR3 sequence (DNA): TGCGCCAGCAGCCAAGTATTAGCGGGATCCGGGGAGCTGTTTTTT. Protein sequence: CASSQVLAGSGELFF. The chain links TRBV4-1 to TRBJ2-2; 8 bases are a match to TRBD2. This CDR3 spans 15 amino acids. Looked up from germline, CDR1 is MGHRA and CDR2 is YSYEKL. Trimming took 1 base from V and 6 from J; bases not matched to a gene: 4.

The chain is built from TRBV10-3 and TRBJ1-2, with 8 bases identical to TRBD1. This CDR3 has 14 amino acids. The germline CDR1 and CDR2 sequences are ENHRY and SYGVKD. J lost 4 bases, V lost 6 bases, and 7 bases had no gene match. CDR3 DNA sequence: TGTGCCATCAGGACGACAGGGGCGATCTATGGCTACACCTTC. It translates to CAIRTTGAIYGYTF.

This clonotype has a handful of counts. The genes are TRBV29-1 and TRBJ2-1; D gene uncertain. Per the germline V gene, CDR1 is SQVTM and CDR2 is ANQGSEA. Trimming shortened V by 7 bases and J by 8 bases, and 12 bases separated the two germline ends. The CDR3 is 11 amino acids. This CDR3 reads CSATGSDEQFF. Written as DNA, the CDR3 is TGCAGCGCCACCGGTTCGGATGAGCAGTTCTTC.

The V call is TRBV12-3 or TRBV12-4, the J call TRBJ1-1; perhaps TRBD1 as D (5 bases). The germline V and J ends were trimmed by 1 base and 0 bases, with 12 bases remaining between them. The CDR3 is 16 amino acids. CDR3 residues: CASSLGGFGMNTEAFF. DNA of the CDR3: TGTGCCAGCAGTTTAGGGGGCTTCGGGATGAACACTGAAGCTTTCTTT.

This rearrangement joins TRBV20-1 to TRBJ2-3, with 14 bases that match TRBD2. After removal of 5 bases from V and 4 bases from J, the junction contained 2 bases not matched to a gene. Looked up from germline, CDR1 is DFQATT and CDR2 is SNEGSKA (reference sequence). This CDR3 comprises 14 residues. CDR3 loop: CSAGLAGGSDTQYF. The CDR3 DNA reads TGCAGTGCTGGACTAGCGGGAGGTTCAGATACGCAGTATTTT.

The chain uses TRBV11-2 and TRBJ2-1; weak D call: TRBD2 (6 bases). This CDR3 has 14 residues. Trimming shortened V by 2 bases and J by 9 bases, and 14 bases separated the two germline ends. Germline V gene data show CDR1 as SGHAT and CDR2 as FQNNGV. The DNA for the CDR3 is TGTGCCAGCAGCTTACAGCGCCTGGGGGGTGAGCAGTTCTTC. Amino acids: CASSLQRLGGEQFF.

The CDR3 region has the DNA TGTGCCAGCAGCTTGGGTCAGGGGTCGGTTGGCTACACCTTC. It encodes CASSLGQGSVGYTF. The chain uses TRBV5-6 and TRBJ1-2, with D perhaps TRBD1 (6 bases). V was clipped by 0 bases and J by 7 bases, with 13 bases between them. The CDR3 has 14 residues. Germline CDR1 is SGHDT and CDR2 is YYEEEE. The full variable domain, in which reference TRBV5-6 and TRBJ1-2 provide the parts outside the CDR3, is DAGVTQSPTHLIKTRGQQVTLRCSPKSGHDTVSWYQQALGQGPQFIFQYYEEEERQRGNFPDRFSGHQFPNYSSELNVNALLLGDSALYLCASSLGQGSVGYTFGSGTRLTVV.

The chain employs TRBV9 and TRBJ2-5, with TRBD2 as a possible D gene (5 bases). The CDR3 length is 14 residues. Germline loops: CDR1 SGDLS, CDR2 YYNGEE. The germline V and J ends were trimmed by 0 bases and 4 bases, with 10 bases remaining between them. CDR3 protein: CASSVAFRGETQYF. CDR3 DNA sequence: TGTGCCAGCAGCGTAGCCTTCCGGGGAGAGACCCAGTACTTC.

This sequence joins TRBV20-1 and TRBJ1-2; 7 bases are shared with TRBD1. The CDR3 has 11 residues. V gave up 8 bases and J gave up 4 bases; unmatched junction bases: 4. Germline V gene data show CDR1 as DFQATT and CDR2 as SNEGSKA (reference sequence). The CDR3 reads CSPGGSYGYTF. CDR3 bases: TGCAGTCCAGGGGGGAGCTATGGCTACACCTTC.

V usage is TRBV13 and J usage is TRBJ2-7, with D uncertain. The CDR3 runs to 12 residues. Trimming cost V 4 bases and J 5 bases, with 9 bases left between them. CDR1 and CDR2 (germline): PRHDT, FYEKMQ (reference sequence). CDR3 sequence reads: CASSSSTNEQYF. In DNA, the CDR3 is TGTGCCAGCAGCTCCTCTACGAACGAGCAGTACTTC.

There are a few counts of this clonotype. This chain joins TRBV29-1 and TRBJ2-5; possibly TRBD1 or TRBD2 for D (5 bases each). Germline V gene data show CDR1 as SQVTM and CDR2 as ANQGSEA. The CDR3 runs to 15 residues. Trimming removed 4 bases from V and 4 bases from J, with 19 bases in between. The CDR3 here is CSVVGTSLPLETQYF. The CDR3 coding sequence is TGCAGCGTTGTGGGGACCTCTCTACCCCTAGAGACCCAGTACTTC.

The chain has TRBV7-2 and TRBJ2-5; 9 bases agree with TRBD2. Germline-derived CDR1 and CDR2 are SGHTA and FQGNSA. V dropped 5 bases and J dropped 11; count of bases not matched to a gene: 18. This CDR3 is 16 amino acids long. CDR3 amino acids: CASSPEGTSSYNEQYF. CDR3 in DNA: TGTGCCAGCAGCCCCGAGGGGACTAGCAGCTACAATGAGCAGTACTTC.

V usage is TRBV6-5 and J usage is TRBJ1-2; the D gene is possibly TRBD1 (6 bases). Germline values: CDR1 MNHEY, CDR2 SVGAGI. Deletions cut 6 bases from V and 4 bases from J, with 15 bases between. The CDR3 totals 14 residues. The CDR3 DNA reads TGTGCCAGCAGGCCCGGGACACCAGGCTATGGCTACACCTTC. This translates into CASRPGTPGYGYTF.

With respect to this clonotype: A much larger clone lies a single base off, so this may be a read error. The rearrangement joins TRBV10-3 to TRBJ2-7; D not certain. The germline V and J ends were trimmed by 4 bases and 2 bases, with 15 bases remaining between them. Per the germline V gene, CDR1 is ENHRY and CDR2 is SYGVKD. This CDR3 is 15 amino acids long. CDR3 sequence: CAISVSLKPTYEQYF. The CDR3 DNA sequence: TGTGCCATCAGTGTGTCGTTGAAACCCACCTACGAGCAGTACTTC.

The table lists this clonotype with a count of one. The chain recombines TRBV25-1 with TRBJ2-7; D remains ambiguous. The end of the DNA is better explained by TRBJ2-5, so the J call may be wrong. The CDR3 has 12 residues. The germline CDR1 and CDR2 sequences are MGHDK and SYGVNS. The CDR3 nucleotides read TGTGCCAGCAGTGTATCAATGGAGACCCAGTACTTC. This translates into CASSVSMETQYF.

The CDR3 spells CASSLVESLTYEQYF. The CDR3 DNA follows: TGTGCCAGCAGTTTAGTTGAGAGCCTTACCTACGAGCAGTACTTC. V gene TRBV27 combines with J gene TRBJ2-7; unclear D gene. The CDR3 loop spans 15 amino acids. The V end lost 2 bases, the J end lost 2 bases, and 13 bases lay between the germline ends. CDR1 is MNHEY, CDR2 SMNVEV, per germline (reference sequence).

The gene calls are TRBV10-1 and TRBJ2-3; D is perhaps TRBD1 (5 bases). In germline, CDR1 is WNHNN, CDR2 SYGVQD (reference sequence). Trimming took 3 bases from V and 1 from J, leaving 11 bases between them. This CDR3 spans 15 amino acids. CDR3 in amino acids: CASSDPPRGTDTQYF. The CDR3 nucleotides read TGCGCCAGCAGTGACCCCCCCAGGGGCACAGATACGCAGTATTTT.